The sequence of this T cell receptor (beta chain) was determined in a study of regulatory T cells in long-lasting Graves disease. HTBI primers from iRepertoire and Arm-PCR of CDR3 regions yielded the TCR beta libraries. TCRdb reprocessed the multiplex PCR reads via MiXCR and lists one record per CDR3 protein. The sample has 350,000 to 500,000 distinct CDR3 sequences; around 20% are singletons. Time point defined: persistent/refractory GD, antithyroid drugs over 5 years with positive TRAb. RNA isolated from PBMCs was used to make the TCR library. The source of the patients was an endocrinology department in Xi'an, China. V lost 2 bases and J lost 4; bases outside the gene matches: 3. The CDR3 is 16 amino acids. CDR1 is MGHRA and CDR2 is YSYEKL in the germline V gene.

The TCR comes from a female donor with Graves disease. The chain has TRBV4-1 and TRBJ2-7; 15 nucleotides line up with TRBD2. This material consisted of peripheral blood mononuclear cells (PBMCs), taken when the disease was refractory, from a patient treated with antithyroid drugs. CDR3 amino acids: CASSQSGLAGGYEQYF. In nucleotides, the CDR3 is TGCGCCAGCAGCCAATCCGGACTAGCGGGAGGGTACGAGCAGTACTTC.